Listed below are T cell receptor beta chains from one sample, sequenced in a study of blood T cell repertoires in COVID-19. Clones were read by immunoSEQ multiplex PCR, and TCRdb kept only the in-frame ones, dropping some. The sample lists about 190,000 clones, roughly 90% seen once, with around 1.7% in the top ten. Material for sequencing was peripheral blood. These receptors were taken from a man aged 18 to 29 with active or convalescent COVID-19. The CDR3 runs from the conserved cysteine through the conserved F or W. The order of the fields is J gene, D gene, V gene, clone size, CDR3 protein, CDR3 DNA. The D gene is left open where the match is weak. Size values are once, few and many counts, or a class for expanded clones, and some rows have none.

>TRBJ2-1|TRBD2|TRBV11-2|.
CASSPQAGGPNNEQFF
TGTGCCAGCAGCCCCCAAGCGGGGGGGCCGAACAATGAGCAGTTCTTC
>TRBJ1-2|.|TRBV3-1/TRBV3-2|.
CASSQGADNYGYTF
TGTGCCAGCAGCCAAGGGGCAGACAACTATGGCTACACCTTC
>TRBJ1-1|TRBD1|TRBV18|.
CASSPLTGGGYTEAFF
TGTGCCAGCTCACCATTAACAGGGGGCGGCTACACTGAAGCTTTCTTT
>TRBJ2-2|TRBD2|TRBV30|once
CAWSGLAGVTGELFF
TGTGCCTGGAGTGGACTAGCGGGGGTAACCGGGGAGCTGTTTTTT
>TRBJ1-1|TRBD1|TRBV19|.
CASSIPGTGKAFF
TGTGCCAGTAGTATTCCCGGGACAGGGAAAGCTTTCTTT
>TRBJ1-3|.|TRBV3-1/TRBV3-2|.
CASSFTLQGPIYF
TGTGCCAGCAGTTTTACACTACAAGGCCCCATATATTTT
>TRBJ2-1|TRBD1|TRBV2|.
CASSERRQGNNEQFF
TGTGCCAGCAGTGAACGTCGACAGGGGAACAATGAGCAGTTCTTC
>TRBJ1-2|TRBD1|TRBV19|.
CASSIGGGTDGYTF
TGTGCCAGTAGTATCGGAGGGGGCACGGATGGCTACACCTTC
>TRBJ2-2|.|TRBV5-6|many
CASTSRFTGELFF
TGTGCCAGCACCTCCAGGTTCACCGGGGAGCTGTTTTTT
>TRBJ2-1|.|TRBV13|.
CASSFRSRSSYNEQFF
TGTGCCAGCAGCTTTCGGAGCAGAAGCTCCTACAATGAGCAGTTCTTC
>TRBJ1-6|.|TRBV14|.
CASSQEGQGNSPLHF
TGTGCCAGCAGCCAAGAAGGCCAGGGGAACTCACCCCTCCACTTT
>TRBJ1-1|.|TRBV3-1/TRBV3-2|few
CASSQGSGVRTEAFF
TGTGCCAGCAGCCAAGGGTCGGGGGTTAGGACTGAAGCTTTCTTT
>TRBJ1-3|TRBD1|TRBV7-3|.
CASSPGQGTAGNTIYF
TGTGCCAGCAGCCCCGGACAGGGGACGGCTGGAAACACCATATATTTT
>TRBJ2-2|TRBD2|TRBV5-4|.
CASSSASGGSDSGELFF
TGTGCCAGCAGCTCGGCTAGCGGGGGGTCTGACTCCGGGGAGCTGTTTTTT
>TRBJ2-7|.|TRBV3-1/TRBV3-2|.
CASSPHGASYEQYF
TGTGCCAGCAGCCCACATGGGGCCTCCTACGAGCAGTACTTC
>TRBJ1-2|TRBD1|TRBV3-1/TRBV3-2|once
CASSQVGQGTVGYTF
TGTGCCAGCAGCCAAGTAGGACAGGGTACCGTTGGCTACACCTTC
>TRBJ2-1|.|TRBV15|.
CATAAGSSYNEQFF
TGTGCCACCGCCGCGGGGAGCTCCTACAATGAGCAGTTCTTC
>TRBJ2-5|TRBD2|TRBV9|.
CASSLATSGPQYF
TGTGCCAGCAGCCTAGCGACTAGCGGACCCCAGTACTTC
>TRBJ1-2|TRBD1|TRBV30|.
CAWSETGNYGYTF
TGTGCCTGGAGCGAGACAGGGAACTATGGCTACACCTTC
>TRBJ2-2|TRBD2|TRBV6-2/TRBV6-3|few
CASSYGLAGITGELFF
TGTGCCAGCAGTTACGGACTAGCGGGAATCACCGGGGAGCTGTTTTTT
>TRBJ2-7|.|TRBV6-2/TRBV6-3|.
CASSYGGSAYEQYF
TGTGCCAGCAGTTATGGGGGGTCGGCGTACGAGCAGTACTTC
>TRBJ2-7|.|TRBV28|.
CASGPLGRYEQYF
TGTGCCAGCGGACCTCTGGGGCGCTACGAGCAGTACTTC
>TRBJ2-5|.|TRBV11-3|once
CASSLAGDGTQYF
TGTGCCAGCAGCCTCGCAGGGGACGGGACCCAGTACTTC
>TRBJ1-5|TRBD1|TRBV28|.
CASSSGQRNQPQHF
TGTGCCAGCAGTTCGGGACAGCGTAATCAGCCCCAGCATTTT
>TRBJ2-1|.|TRBV11-2|.
CASSSEQGVPVDEQFF
TGTGCCAGCAGCTCCGAACAAGGGGTGCCGGTAGATGAGCAGTTCTTC
>TRBJ1-2|TRBD1|TRBV18|.
CASSPAGTGNNYGYTF
TGTGCCAGCTCACCAGCCGGGACAGGGAATAACTATGGCTACACCTTC
>TRBJ1-5|.|TRBV19|.
CASSISDSDQPQHF
TGTGCCAGTAGTATTTCGGACAGCGATCAGCCCCAGCATTTT
>TRBJ1-4|TRBD1|TRBV19|.
CASSKTGADEKLFF
TGTGCCAGTAGTAAGACAGGGGCGGATGAAAAACTGTTTTTT
>TRBJ2-5|TRBD2|TRBV4-3|.
CASSQDWRGGETQYF
TGCGCCAGCAGCCAAGATTGGCGGGGGGGGGAGACCCAGTACTTC
>TRBJ2-2|TRBD2|TRBV5-5|.
CASSLRSGGAGELFF
TGTGCCAGCAGCTTGCGAAGCGGGGGGGCCGGGGAGCTGTTTTTT
>TRBJ2-1|TRBD1|TRBV14|few
CASRQGVGVSEQFF
TGTGCCAGCAGACAGGGGGTCGGGGTCAGTGAGCAGTTCTTC
>TRBJ1-5|.|TRBV19|.
CASSIAFPQPQHF
TGTGCCAGTAGTATAGCCTTTCCCCAGCCCCAGCATTTT
>TRBJ2-1|TRBD2|TRBV3-1/TRBV3-2|.
CASSPTSGGIYNEQFF
TGTGCCAGCAGCCCCACTAGCGGGGGAATCTACAATGAGCAGTTCTTC